The T cell receptor beta chain under discussion was sequenced for a study of shared clonotypes between healthy human individuals (dated by TCRdb to 2018 to 2021). Looking at the study overall: Three men and a couple of women, aged 18 to 49 years, made up the cohort. For each donor, CD4 naive and CD4 memory were each run on three plates, CD8 naive on two plates, and CD8 memory on one plate. Blood TCR repertoires of roughly 5 healthy adults were deeply sequenced to estimate repertoire size and the extent of clonotype sharing between individuals. Different laboratories and diverse techniques were used to prepare libraries and sequence TCR repertoires, to increase sequencing depth and limit assay-specific biases. Per donor, leukapheresis produced somewhere between about 0.85 and 8.9 billion PBMCs. Study-level results and caveats: The genetic and exposure-history diversity represented was limited by the small number of donors. Compared with non-shared clonotypes, the clonotypes found in all four sorted-subset donors had higher generation probabilities. Larger estimated clonotype richness was generally found for naive subsets than for memory subsets. Sampling was limited to blood, and TCR repertoires in tissue likely differ from TCR repertoires in blood. Rarefaction of sorted-subset datasets indicated incomplete sequencing despite the large sequencing depth. Pairwise subsampling indicated that sequencing depth was expected to affect the degree of clonotype sharing among donors. When several donors were compared, the shared fraction of clonotypes was around 5.1% for naive CD4, roughly 3.4% for naive CD8, roughly 2.5% for memory CD4, and less than 0.5% for memory CD8.

The V end gives up 0 bases and the J end 6 bases, leaving 4 bases in the junction not matched to a gene. Sequences GTSNPN (CDR1) and SVGIG (CDR2) are obtained from the germline V gene (reference sequence). The cysteine opens and the phenylalanine closes a CDR3 of 16 amino acids. Solely the CDR3 DNA is kept, with 48 bases framed from the first base. On this clone itself: This clone's antigen is unknown. No qualities accompany the bases; no much larger clone lies one base away.

Using the deep immunoSEQ assay, multiplex PCR amplified TCR CDR3 regions from genomic DNA. For each cell subset, the extracted genomic DNA was distributed evenly across all wells of several immunoSEQ 96-well plates, and each plate served as one replicate. For sorted subsets, roughly 190 ng of genomic DNA, equivalent to 30,000 or so T cell genomes, went into each replicate PCR. Purified libraries were quantified with a Qubit 3.0 fluorometer, sized on a Bioanalyzer 2100, and re-quantified with the KAPA Library Quantification kit. Every immunoSEQ 96-well plate was sequenced on a dedicated single-read 150-cycle Illumina NextSeq 550 flow cell. The paper's processing steps were these. Because the immunoSEQ output held only junctional sequences and lacked quality scores, the filtering could not match the filtering applied to full-length reads. To assign V/J genes and CDR3, sequences were annotated using PyIR, a Python wrapper for IgBLAST v1.9, with IMGT germline references. Any read was removed if the V/J assignment was weak (E-value above 1e-6), the CDR3 was missing, or the read contained stop codons, out-of-frame junctions, or ambiguous translated residues. V3J clonotypes were defined as sequences sharing the same inferred V gene, J gene, and CDR3 amino acid sequence. The percentage overlap between two repertoires was calculated by dividing the number of shared unique clonotypes by the size of the smaller repertoire. Richness of each repertoire was evaluated using RTK rarefaction, the Chao1 estimator, and Recon v2.1 estimates of unobserved clonotypes. OLGA was used to compute generation probabilities for all TCRbeta clonotypes that the gDNA method yielded from four donors. What TCRdb holds here is the immuneACCESS table cut down to in-frame rearrangements. Part of the clones is not present; checked against another copy, under half of the missing clones reflect an unresolved V gene, and the others are unexplained. V, J and clone size were drawn from that table, and D and trimming were deduced from the DNA. Present in this sample are about 980,000 clones, 76% of which were seen just once. 1.5% of the sample is held by the ten biggest clonotypes.

Donors were healthy HIV-negative adults with no recently reported acute infections or vaccinations. Every donor was a Caucasian adult living in Nashville, Tennessee, USA. CD4+ T cells were enriched through magnetic negative selection, after which naive cells were positively selected on CD45RA and the remaining negative fraction served as the memory subset. Blood was collected by leukapheresis, and PBMCs were isolated by Ficoll-Histopaque density gradient centrifugation and then cryopreserved in liquid nitrogen vapor phase. Analytical flow cytometry was used to check the purity and quantity of each magnetically sorted T cell population. Each sorted fraction had its genomic DNA isolated and then quantified by UV absorbance on a Nanodrop 2000c.

Material: memory CD4+ T cells sorted from blood. The cell subset or site label, read with the paper, signifies: CD45RA-negative fraction. This TCR was recovered from a man between 18 and 35 years old in good health. The rearrangement combines TRBV30 with TRBJ2-1, with 14 middle bases fitting TRBD2. The sequenced DNA: TGTGCCTGGAGTGTACTAGGGACTAGCGGGGGCAATGAGCAGTTCTTC. Its translation is CAWSVLGTSGGNEQFF.